This T cell receptor beta chain was observed in a study of shared clonotypes between healthy human individuals. About the research overall: Researchers drew samples from a couple of women and a few men aged 18 to 49. Whole-study findings and limits: It was the non-shared clonotypes that had lower generation probabilities than clonotypes shared by all four donors.

Germline V gene sequence: CDR1 MDHEN, CDR2 SYDVKM. The junction had 20 bases not matched to a gene; V was cut back by 3 bases and J by 0 bases. The CDR3 contains 21 residues. A word on this clone: What it binds is not known.

Profiled with immunoSEQ multiplex PCR; TCRdb holds only in-frame clones, not every one. The repertoire has approximately 740,000 clones, 74% of them found once; the top ten carry 1.5% to 2%. All of the donors resided in Nashville, Tennessee, and each was a Caucasian adult. The rearrangement joins TRBV28 to TRBJ1-1; 9 nucleotides line up with TRBD1. This receptor was taken from a woman in her 30s in good health. Sequencing input: memory CD4+ T cells sorted from blood. The subset: CD45RA-negative fraction. This CDR3 reads CASSFGLEVPQRQGVNTEAFF. For the CDR3, the DNA is TGTGCCAGCAGTTTTGGTCTGGAAGTCCCGCAAAGACAGGGGGTGAACACTGAAGCTTTCTTT.